Following are 12 T cell receptor beta chains from one sample sequenced in a study of spatial heterogeneity in lung cancer. Study findings and constraints: Intratumoral expanded alpha and beta TCR counts were found to track tumor mutation counts.

Their cognate antigens are unknown. As for time point: sample taken at primary tumor resection. MiXCR, applied by TCRdb to the 5' RACE reads, yields one record per CDR3 protein. The data show 15,000 or so distinct CDR3 sequences, 6.5% to 8% seen once. This specimen was lung tumor tissue, taken at surgery. The source is a male donor with early-stage non-small cell lung cancer.

This clonotype was seen repeatedly, ten times or more. CDR3 in amino acids: CSASWDRGRDGELFF. In DNA, the CDR3 is TGCAGTGCTAGCTGGGACAGGGGGCGGGACGGGGAGCTGTTTTTT. The chain recombines TRBV20-1 with TRBJ2-2; the match to TRBD1 covers 12 bases. V lost 3 bases to trimming and J lost 7 bases; unmatched junction nucleotides: 6. The CDR3 runs to 15 residues. Germline V gives CDR1 DFQATT, CDR2 SNEGSKA (reference sequence).

This clonotype was counted ten times or more. The V and J genes are TRBV3-1 and TRBJ2-1; D is undetermined. Trimming removed 0 bases from V and 9 bases from J, with 9 bases in between. CDR1 and CDR2 from the germline V gene are LGHDT and YNNKEL (reference sequence). There are 13 residues in the CDR3. The CDR3 sequence: CASSQESITEQFF. CDR3 nucleotides: TGTGCCAGCAGCCAAGAGTCAATCACTGAGCAGTTCTTC.

This clonotype was seen many times. V is TRBV5-5 and J is TRBJ1-6; weak D call: TRBD1 (6 bases). The CDR3 is made up of 15 amino acids. Germline lookup yields CDR1 SGHKS and CDR2 YYEKEE (reference sequence). Trimming shortened V by 4 bases and J by 9 bases, and 17 bases separated the two germline ends. CDR3 coding DNA: TGTGCCAGCAGCGATACAGGGCAAACAGTTTCACCCCTCCACTTT. Its protein is CASSDTGQTVSPLHF.

This clonotype was detected a few times. V gene TRBV20-1 combines with J gene TRBJ2-3, with D hard to call. This CDR3 contains 12 residues. Germline V gene sequence: CDR1 DFQATT, CDR2 SNEGSKA (reference sequence). The CDR3 loop reads CSALIGTDTQYF. CDR3 bases: TGCAGCGCCCTGATAGGCACAGATACGCAGTATTTT.

V gene TRBV4-1 combines with J gene TRBJ2-7; D may be TRBD2 (6 bases). CDR3 size: 15 residues. V lost 1 base and J lost 2, with 12 bases in between. The germline V gene has CDR1 MGHRA and CDR2 YSYEKL. CDR3 region: CASSQALANPYEQYF. DNA for the CDR3: TGCGCCAGCAGCCAAGCACTAGCCAACCCCTACGAGCAGTACTTC.

This clonotype was seen ten or more times. The chain joins TRBV19 to TRBJ2-1; TRBD2 matches 12 bases. V lost 5 bases, J lost 2 bases, and 1 base stayed unmatched. The CDR3 length is 15 residues. Germline V gives CDR1 LNHDA, CDR2 SQIVND (reference sequence). CDR3 nucleotide sequence: TGTGCCAGTAGTCCTAGCGGGAGGGCCTACAATGAGCAGTTCTTC. Translated, it gives CASSPSGRAYNEQFF.

This clonotype was observed many times. V usage is TRBV20-1 and J usage is TRBJ2-7; 11 nucleotides align to TRBD1. After removal of 3 bases from V and 4 bases from J, the junction contained 5 bases not matched to a gene. The germline V gene has CDR1 DFQATT and CDR2 SNEGSKA (reference sequence). The CDR3 has 14 residues. The CDR3 is CSARGTGGGYEQYF. For the CDR3, the DNA is TGCAGTGCTAGGGGGACAGGGGGGGGATACGAGCAGTACTTC.

This clonotype was seen ten or more times. V is TRBV29-1 and J is TRBJ2-7; TRBD1 aligns across 7 bases. This CDR3 region has 14 residues. After removal of 5 bases from V and 0 bases from J, the junction contained 7 bases not matched to a gene. CDR1 is SQVTM and CDR2 is ANQGSEA in the germline V gene. CDR3 sequence reads: CSVSDRKSSYEQYV. CDR3 sequence (DNA): TGCAGCGTTTCGGACAGGAAAAGCTCCTACGAGCAGTACGTC.

In the case of this clonotype: This may be a read error: a much more frequent sequence differs by one nucleotide. The rearrangement links TRBV24-1 to TRBJ2-3, with D uncertain. The germline V gene encodes CDR1 KGHDR and CDR2 SFDVKD. The CDR3 spans 11 residues. The CDR3 DNA sequence: TGTGCCACCAGTGCAACAGATACGCGGTATTTT. It encodes CATSATDTRYF.

This clonotype was detected a few times. This chain joins TRBV6-1 and TRBJ1-2; D is ambiguous. This CDR3 is built from 14 residues. CDR1 MNHNS and CDR2 SASEGT come from the germline V gene. The V gene lost 4 bases and the J gene lost 4 bases, with 13 bases spanning the gap. The CDR3 region has the DNA TGTGCCAGCAGTGCGAGCACGGAAGTCTATGGCTACACCTTC. Translated, it gives CASSASTEVYGYTF.

In its sample, this clonotype was seen many times. In nucleotides, the CDR3 is TGTGCCAGCAGCTCAAACACCGGGGAGCTGTTTTTT. Protein product: CASSSNTGELFF. The chain combines TRBV12-3 or TRBV12-4 with TRBJ2-2; D unresolved. V was cut by 6 bases and J by 2 bases, with 4 bases left in between. The CDR3 covers 12 residues.

This clonotype was detected a few times. The chain carries TRBV29-1 and TRBJ2-7; 7 bases are a match to TRBD1. CDR3 length: 13 amino acids. Germline V gene data show CDR1 as SQVTM and CDR2 as ANQGSEA. V lost 7 bases to trimming and J lost 5 bases; unmatched junction nucleotides: 11. This chain's CDR3 is CSAMKRQGNEQYF. The CDR3 DNA is TGCAGCGCAATGAAGCGACAGGGAAACGAGCAGTACTTC.